This record looks at one TCR beta chain sequence and its context. Using a J-beta primer mix together with a sample-barcoded 5' primer, a second PCR was run for roughly 7 to 12 cycles. TCRdb used MiXCR to reprocess the 5' RACE reads, holding one entry per CDR3 protein. There are roughly 1.5 million distinct CDR3 sequences in the sample; 35% to 45% occur only once, and under 5% lies in the top ten. With 0 bases clipped from V and 7 bases from J, the junction kept 8 bases outside the gene matches. Germline values: CDR1 MRHNA, CDR2 SNTAGT. The CDR3 runs to 16 residues. This sample was taken from a study of blood T cells in healthy people across ages.

The sequencing input was blood. This receptor was obtained from a woman in her late teens or twenties in good health. The V call is TRBV6-4, the J call TRBJ1-1; 10 positions agree with TRBD1. CDR3 nucleotide sequence: TGTGCCAGCAGTGACTCGACCGGGACAGGGGTCCGTGAAGCTTTCTTT. Translated, it gives CASSDSTGTGVREAFF.